This note documents a single T cell receptor (beta chain) sequence. This entry is derived from a study of blood T cell repertoires in COVID-19. Background on the study: Sites in the United States, Italy and Spain provided acute and convalescent COVID-19 samples.

Germline CDR1 and CDR2: MNHEY and SVGAGI. V was pared by 0 bases and J by 2 bases, with 11 bases between. This CDR3 spans 15 amino acids. The method was immunoSEQ multiplex PCR; TCRdb's version includes in-frame clones alone and lacks a portion of them. In the table there are some 47,000 clones, about 88% of which are singletons. What was sequenced was peripheral blood. The genes are TRBV6-5 and TRBJ2-7, with D possibly TRBD2 on 5 matching bases. This clonotype originated in a man aged 55 to 70 with active COVID-19. DNA of the CDR3: TGTGCCAGCAGTTACTCGAAGCGGCGGCCCTACGAGCAGTACTTC. It codes for CASSYSKRRPYEQYF.